The source of this TCR beta chain is a study of cytomegalovirus exposure and HLA in healthy donors. Study-level results: High specificity and sensitivity for cytomegalovirus status were reported for the classifier. A later analysis found most CMV-associated TCR beta chains apparently HLA-restricted. An analysis was carried out later, and it reportedly showed fewer N-insertions in an Asian-associated ancestry cluster than the 666-donor mean. Researchers catalogued some 160 TCR beta chains as cytomegalovirus-associated.

A few counts support this clone. The antigen remains undetermined. Between the trimmed V and J ends, which lost 8 bases and 3 bases, there was a span of 23 bases. Germline loops: CDR1 SGHNT, CDR2 YENEEA. The CDR3 contains 16 residues. The PCR was carried out with 60 Vbeta primers and 13 Jbeta primers. TCRdb keeps only in-frame clones here, not all; method: immunoSEQ multiplex PCR. The sample shows more than 140,000 clones, under 70% of them seen only once. This chain connects TRBV11-3 to TRBJ2-7; perhaps TRBD2 as D (7 bases). The material sequenced was PBMCs. This clonotype was obtained from a woman aged 25-40 years in good health and CMV-seropositive. DNA for the CDR3: TGTGCCAGCTCGGGGGGCGGGGCAACATGGAGCTACGAGCAGTACTTC. Translation: CASSGGGATWSYEQYF.